The 21 T cell receptor beta chains below were found in one sample sequenced in a study of cytomegalovirus exposure and HLA in healthy donors. Clones were read by immunoSEQ multiplex PCR, and TCRdb kept only the in-frame ones, dropping some. The table includes roughly 240,000 clones, just under 90% detected once. The sequenced sample consisted of PBMCs. The receptors stem from a man younger than 35 in good health and CMV-seronegative.

The chain joins TRBV5-6 to TRBJ1-5; D not certain. Trimming removed 0 bases from V and 1 base from J, with 5 bases in between. Germline V gives CDR1 SGHDT, CDR2 YYEEEE. CDR3 length equals 14 residues. In DNA, the CDR3 is TGTGCCAGCAGCTTGGGCCAGAGCAATCAGCCCCAGCATTTT. Protein: CASSLGQSNQPQHF.

The V and J genes are TRBV7-9 and TRBJ2-7; D not resolved. V dropped 2 bases and J dropped 6 bases, with 14 bases sitting between them. This CDR3 is built from 14 residues. Germline V gene sequence: CDR1 SEHNR, CDR2 FQNEAQ (reference sequence). CDR3 protein: CASSLSKTSGEQYF. The CDR3, as DNA: TGTGCCAGCAGCTTAAGTAAGACTTCCGGCGAGCAGTACTTC. Based on the CDR3 plus reference TRBV7-9 and TRBJ2-7, the full variable domain is DTGVSQNPRHKITKRGQNVTFRCDPISEHNRLYWYRQTLGQGPEFLTYFQNEAQLEKSRLLSDRFSAERPKGSFSTLEIQRTEQGDSAMYLCASSLSKTSGEQYFGPGTRLTVT.

The rearrangement uses TRBV11-3 and TRBJ1-1; 7 nucleotides agree with TRBD1. Looked up from germline, CDR1 is SGHNT and CDR2 is YENEEA. The CDR3 totals 14 residues. V lost 2 bases, J lost 0 bases, and 0 bases stayed unmatched. For the CDR3, the DNA is TGTGCCAGCAGCTTACAGGGGGTGAACACTGAAGCTTTCTTT. It yields the protein CASSLQGVNTEAFF.

V gene TRBV14 combines with J gene TRBJ2-7; 8 bases align to TRBD2. After removal of 0 bases from V and 3 bases from J, the junction contained 10 bases not matched to a gene. The CDR3 sequence is 17 residues long. CDR1 is SGHDN, CDR2 FVKESK, per germline. The CDR3 region is CASSQEASGGGRYEQYF. In nucleotides, the CDR3 is TGTGCCAGCAGCCAAGAGGCCTCTGGCGGGGGGCGCTACGAGCAGTACTTC. Based on the CDR3 plus reference TRBV14 and TRBJ2-7, the full variable domain is EAGVTQFPSHSVIEKGQTVTLRCDPISGHDNLYWYRRVMGKEIKFLLHFVKESKQDESGMPNNRFLAERTGGTYSTLKVQPAELEDSGVYFCASSQEASGGGRYEQYFGPGTRLTVT.

This chain connects TRBV7-2 to TRBJ1-2; D perhaps matches TRBD1 (6 bases). The CDR3 extends over 12 amino acids. CDR1 SGHTA and CDR2 FQGNSA come from the germline V gene. Trimming cost V 6 bases and J 4 bases, with 9 bases left between them. Here the CDR3 reads CASRDSGYGYTF. DNA for the CDR3: TGTGCCAGCAGGGACAGTGGCTATGGCTACACCTTC.

The rearrangement uses TRBV28 and TRBJ2-7, with TRBD1 identical over 12 bases. CDR3 length equals 17 residues. The germline gives CDR1 MDHEN, CDR2 SYDVKM. V lost 4 bases, J lost 7 bases, and 14 bases stayed unmatched. The CDR3 coding sequence is TGTGCCAGCAGTTCCCCTTTCGGGACAGGGGGCTTTGGGGAGCAGTACTTC. This encodes CASSSPFGTGGFGEQYF.

The chain is built from TRBV4-2 and TRBJ2-2; 14 bases align to TRBD2. The CDR3 covers 17 residues. V lost 2 bases to trimming and J lost 5 bases; unmatched junction nucleotides: 4. Germline lookup yields CDR1 LGHNA and CDR2 YNFKEQ. The CDR3 loop reads CASSQWGLAGATGELFF. CDR3 nucleotide sequence: TGTGCCAGCAGCCAATGGGGACTAGCGGGAGCAACCGGGGAGCTGTTTTTT.

This clone turned up a few times. J is TRBJ2-2 and V is TRBV4-3; D is uncertain. Deletions cut 0 bases from V and 4 bases from J, with 9 bases between. Germline V CDR1 and CDR2: LGHNA, YSLEER. CDR3 length equals 15 residues. Written as DNA, the CDR3 is TGCGCCAGCAGCCAAGATCCGGCGGCCACCGGGGAGCTGTTTTTT. Its translation: CASSQDPAATGELFF.

The CDR3 coding sequence is TGTGCCAGCAGTTACTCACTTCGGGGACAGAACTACGAGCAGTACTTC. Its translation: CASSYSLRGQNYEQYF. The chain joins TRBV6-5 to TRBJ2-7, with TRBD1 matching 7 bases. Germline values: CDR1 MNHEY, CDR2 SVGAGI. The CDR3 has 16 residues. Trimming cost V 0 bases and J 3 bases; bases outside gene matches: 8.

The J gene is TRBJ1-1, the V gene TRBV20-1, with D possibly TRBD1 on 5 matching bases. V shed 3 bases and J shed 7 bases, with 6 bases lying between them. The CDR3 contains 10 residues. Germline assignment: CDR1 DFQATT and CDR2 SNEGSKA (reference sequence). The CDR3 nucleotides read TGCAGTGCTAGTAGGGGTGAAGCTTTCTTT. Translated: CSASRGEAFF.

The chain employs TRBV29-1 and TRBJ1-2; 7 bases agree with TRBD1. The CDR3 length is 12 residues. The V and J ends lost 1 base and 7 bases, in that order; junction bases with no gene match: 3. Germline CDR1 reads SQVTM; CDR2 reads ANQGSEA. The CDR3 DNA is TGCAGCGTTGAAGGGACAGGACTTGGCTACACCTTC. It encodes CSVEGTGLGYTF.

This rearrangement joins TRBV6-4 to TRBJ2-2; tentative D call: TRBD2 (6 bases). This CDR3 has 16 amino acids. In germline, CDR1 is MRHNA, CDR2 SNTAGT. Trimming cost V 6 bases and J 2 bases, with 16 bases left between them. The CDR3 protein is CASSYRPAGNTGELFF. CDR3 DNA sequence: TGTGCCAGCAGCTATCGGCCAGCGGGCAACACCGGGGAGCTGTTTTTT.

V is TRBV4-3 and J is TRBJ1-1; D not certain. This CDR3 comprises 14 residues. Looked up from germline, CDR1 is LGHNA and CDR2 is YSLEER. The V and J ends lost 6 bases and 1 base respectively, with 12 bases between them. The CDR3 protein is CASSYEIWNTEAFF. The CDR3 DNA sequence: TGCGCCAGCAGTTATGAGATTTGGAACACTGAAGCTTTCTTT.

The chain has TRBV4-1 and TRBJ2-7; the match to TRBD1 covers 11 bases. The CDR3 covers 18 residues. Per germline, CDR1 MGHRA and CDR2 YSYEKL. J lost 5 bases, V lost 4 bases, and 16 bases had no gene match. The CDR3 spells CASSRTRASGTGGDEQYF. The CDR3 DNA reads as TGCGCCAGCAGCCGAACCCGTGCATCCGGGACAGGGGGTGACGAGCAGTACTTC.

The gene calls are TRBV7-9 and TRBJ2-3, with D unresolved. The CDR3 has 16 residues. Trimming removed 0 bases at V and 0 bases at J, with 10 bases between. The germline CDR1 and CDR2 sequences are SEHNR and FQNEAQ (reference sequence). Written as DNA, the CDR3 is TGTGCCAGCAGCTTAGCGGCAGTACCTAGCACAGATACGCAGTATTTT. It specifies CASSLAAVPSTDTQYF.

This chain links TRBV5-1 with TRBJ2-1, with 8 nucleotides matching TRBD2. V gave up 4 bases and J gave up 0 bases; unmatched junction bases: 3. This CDR3 is built from 15 residues. Germline V gene lookup returns CDR1 SGHRS and CDR2 YFSETQ. The CDR3 spells CASSQSGSSYNEQFF. The CDR3 nucleotides read TGCGCCAGCAGCCAAAGCGGGAGCTCCTACAATGAGCAGTTCTTC.

This rearrangement joins TRBV29-1 to TRBJ1-1; 7 positions match TRBD1. Germline loops: CDR1 SQVTM, CDR2 ANQGSEA. The trim removed 8 bases at V and 8 bases at J, leaving 8 bases unmatched. This CDR3 is 11 amino acids long. CDR3 bases: TGCAGCTCATCGAAGGACAGGGAAGCTTTCTTT. This codes for CSSSKDREAFF.

This clone appeared a few times. The chain couples TRBV4-3 to TRBJ2-2, with 7 bases lining up with TRBD1. Trimming at V came to 1 base and at J to 4 bases, leaving 0 bases not matched to a gene. The CDR3 extends over 14 amino acids. Germline CDR1 is LGHNA and CDR2 is YSLEER. The CDR3 bases are TGCGCCAGCAGCCAAGGGGACAGCACCGGGGAGCTGTTTTTT. Translated, it gives CASSQGDSTGELFF.

The V call is TRBV5-1, the J call TRBJ2-7, with 7 bases fitting TRBD1. Looked up from germline, CDR1 is SGHRS and CDR2 is YFSETQ. The V gene end was trimmed by 1 base and the J gene end by 0 bases; junction bases not matched to a gene: 4. CDR3 length equals 15 residues. CDR3 protein: CASSLSGTVSYEQYF. The DNA for the CDR3 is TGCGCCAGCAGCTTGAGTGGGACAGTCTCCTACGAGCAGTACTTC.

V is TRBV4-1 and J is TRBJ2-5; D is possibly TRBD1 (5 bases). CDR1 is MGHRA and CDR2 is YSYEKL in the germline V gene. The V end lost 1 base, the J end lost 5 bases, and 14 bases lay between the germline ends. The CDR3 length is 15 residues. The CDR3 bases are TGCGCCAGCAGCCAAGCTGCAGGGATTGGGGAGACCCAGTACTTC. Translated: CASSQAAGIGETQYF.

The V and J genes are TRBV9 and TRBJ2-7; the D gene is possibly TRBD1 (6 bases). Trimming stripped 0 bases from V and 3 bases from J, with 13 bases between. Germline V gene lookup returns CDR1 SGDLS and CDR2 YYNGEE. The length of the CDR3 is 15 residues. Written as DNA, the CDR3 is TGTGCCAGCAGCGTAGCTGGGGACACTAACTACGAGCAGTACTTC. It translates to CASSVAGDTNYEQYF.